These 27 T cell receptor beta chains originate from one sample sequenced in a study of CD8 T cells in Susac syndrome (dated by TCRdb to about 2019). The library was built by means of the immunoSEQ multiplex PCR assay. RNA was extracted using the RNeasy kit, and about 0.5 to 1 ug of the RNA was reverse transcribed with random hexamers. Through fastp at Q25 and MiXCR, TCRdb rebuilt clones from the public reads, retaining in-frame beta chains. One record per CDR3 amino acid sequence lists the most common genes and DNA. The table for this sample lists 45,000 to 60,000 distinct CDR3 sequences; 93% of them were counted only once. About 0.54% of the sample rests with the top ten. Sequencing used CD8+ T cells from PBMCs. The receptor source for this set is a human donor with multiple sclerosis.

The chain links TRBV3-1 to TRBJ2-3; D perhaps matches TRBD1 (5 bases). Between the trimmed V and J ends, which lost 2 bases and 3 bases, there was a span of 15 bases. This CDR3 contains 16 residues. Looked up from germline, CDR1 is LGHDT and CDR2 is YNNKEL (reference sequence). CDR3: CASSQSRVPRTDTQYF. CDR3 nucleotide sequence: TGTGCCAGCAGCCAAAGCAGGGTTCCTCGGACAGATACGCAGTATTTT.

The chain is built from TRBV20-1 and TRBJ2-7; D is perhaps TRBD1 or TRBD2 (6 bases each). The CDR3 contains 16 residues. V lost 0 bases, J lost 2 bases, and 17 bases lay in between. The germline gives CDR1 DFQATT, CDR2 SNEGSKA (reference sequence). Here the CDR3 reads CSARDLLRGEPYEQYF. The DNA of the CDR3 is TGCAGTGCTAGAGATCTTTTGAGGGGGGAACCCTACGAGCAGTACTTC.

This rearrangement joins TRBV4-3 to TRBJ1-1; D remains ambiguous. The CDR3 contains 13 residues. CDR1 and CDR2 (germline): LGHNA, YSLEER. Trimming shortened V by 0 bases and J by 6 bases, and 8 bases separated the two germline ends. In nucleotides, the CDR3 is TGCGCCAGCAGCCAAGAAAACACCCCTGAAGCTTTCTTT. This gives the protein CASSQENTPEAFF.

The V gene is TRBV7-2, the J gene TRBJ2-5; 10 nucleotides align to TRBD2. Germline assignment: CDR1 SGHTA and CDR2 FQGNSA. The V gene end was trimmed by 5 bases and the J gene end by 4 bases; junction bases not matched to a gene: 10. The CDR3 loop spans 16 amino acids. The CDR3 sequence: CASSPSGGAGRETQYF. In DNA, the CDR3 is TGTGCCAGCAGCCCGAGCGGGGGGGCCGGTAGAGAGACCCAGTACTTC.

The genes are TRBV4-1 and TRBJ1-1, with D possibly being TRBD1 (6 bases). Germline values: CDR1 MGHRA, CDR2 YSYEKL. This CDR3 contains 14 residues. V dropped 3 bases and J dropped 3 bases, with 11 bases sitting between them. Here the CDR3 DNA reads TGCGCCAGCAGCCACCAGGGGCCTTACACTGAAGCTTTCTTT. Encoded protein: CASSHQGPYTEAFF.

The chain couples TRBV20-1 to TRBJ1-1; possible D gene TRBD1, 5 bases. V was trimmed by 5 bases and J by 2 bases, leaving 9 bases between them. The CDR3 contains 12 residues. Germline V gene data show CDR1 as DFQATT and CDR2 as SNEGSKA (reference sequence). In DNA, the CDR3 is TGCAGTGCTGGGACGATCAACACTGAAGCTTTCTTT. This translates into CSAGTINTEAFF.

The CDR3 sequence is CASSYSSGETPSYEQYF. The CDR3 DNA reads TGTGCCAGCAGTTACTCAAGCGGCGAGACACCTTCCTACGAGCAGTACTTC. The chain uses TRBV6-5 and TRBJ2-7; maybe TRBD2 (5 bases). This CDR3 region has 17 residues. CDR1 and CDR2 from the germline V gene are MNHEY and SVGAGI. Trimming took off 0 bases at V and 1 base at J, with 16 bases between the two ends.

The chain links TRBV5-8 to TRBJ2-5; a weak D match, TRBD2 (5 bases). CDR1 is SGHTS, CDR2 YDEGEE, per germline. Trimming left V 0 bases short and J 0 bases short, with 6 bases between. The CDR3 totals 14 residues. The CDR3 DNA sequence: TGTGCCAGCAGCTTGGTGGACTACCAAGAGACCCAGTACTTC. This encodes CASSLVDYQETQYF.

The chain combines TRBV10-3 with TRBJ2-7; 11 nucleotides line up with TRBD1. J was trimmed by 7 bases and V by 6 bases; bases with no gene match: 5. The germline V gene encodes CDR1 ENHRY and CDR2 SYGVKD. The CDR3 runs to 13 residues. The CDR3 region is CAISPGTGGEQYF. The CDR3 nucleotides read TGTGCCATCAGCCCCGGGACAGGGGGTGAGCAGTACTTC.

The chain is built from TRBV10-3 and TRBJ1-1, with 7 bases identical to TRBD1. V was pared by 9 bases and J by 0 bases, with 4 bases of the junction left unmatched. The CDR3 is 13 amino acids. The germline gives CDR1 ENHRY, CDR2 SYGVKD. As DNA, the CDR3 is TGTGCCATTGCAGGGGGGATGAACACTGAAGCTTTCTTT. Translating gives CAIAGGMNTEAFF.

CDR3 residues: CASSLVPGPTEGYTF. CDR3 sequence (DNA): TGTGCCAGCAGCTTAGTGCCAGGCCCCACGGAGGGCTACACCTTC. V gene TRBV7-2 combines with J gene TRBJ1-2; D is unresolved. Trimming stripped 1 base from V and 8 bases from J, with 17 bases between. CDR1 and CDR2 (germline): SGHTA, FQGNSA. The CDR3 loop spans 15 amino acids.

This sequence joins TRBV4-3 and TRBJ2-7; 8 bases line up with TRBD1. CDR3 length equals 15 residues. V shed 0 bases and J 3 bases; nucleotides not matched to a gene: 4. The germline gives CDR1 LGHNA, CDR2 YSLEER. Here the CDR3 reads CASSQEETGDYEQYF. The CDR3 coding sequence is TGCGCCAGCAGCCAAGAAGAGACAGGGGACTACGAGCAGTACTTC.

The V and J genes are TRBV6-5 and TRBJ2-7, with 7 bases that match TRBD1. Germline V CDR1 and CDR2: MNHEY, SVGAGI. The CDR3 loop spans 14 amino acids. V trimming: 5 bases; J trimming: 8 bases; junction bases outside the gene matches: 12. This CDR3 is CASSTGTEPSKQYF. The CDR3 DNA is TGTGCCAGCAGTACGGGGACAGAACCTTCAAAGCAGTACTTC.

The rearrangement joins TRBV3-1 to TRBJ2-4, with D uncertain. CDR1 is LGHDT, CDR2 YNNKEL, per germline (reference sequence). Trimming removed 0 bases at V and 0 bases at J, with 9 bases between. CDR3 length: 16 residues. Here the CDR3 DNA reads TGTGCCAGCAGCCAAGAGAACACCCTAGCCAAAAACATTCAGTACTTC. This gives the protein CASSQENTLAKNIQYF.

The chain employs TRBV7-9 and TRBJ2-6, with unresolved D. V was pared by 5 bases and J by 3 bases, with 5 bases between. The CDR3 extends over 13 amino acids. CDR1 and CDR2 from the germline V gene are SEHNR and FQNEAQ (reference sequence). CDR3: CASSPFGANVLTF. CDR3 coding DNA: TGTGCCAGCAGCCCCTTTGGGGCCAACGTCCTGACTTTC.

This clonotype was counted between two and nine times. The V call is TRBV6-4, the J call TRBJ2-3, with D unclear. This CDR3 is built from 13 residues. V shed 4 bases and J shed 0 bases, with 5 bases lying between them. CDR1 and CDR2 (germline): MRHNA, SNTAGT. The CDR3 sequence: CASSAGSTDTQYF. Here the CDR3 DNA reads TGTGCCAGCAGTGCTGGAAGCACAGATACGCAGTATTTT.

This clonotype was observed a single time. The rearrangement links TRBV14 to TRBJ2-7, with D possibly being TRBD2 (6 bases). V shed 1 base and J shed 5 bases, with 15 bases lying between them. This CDR3 comprises 15 residues. CDR1 and CDR2 (germline): SGHDN, FVKESK. CDR3 in amino acids: CASSQGDLWRDEQYF. CDR3 coding DNA: TGTGCCAGCAGCCAAGGCGACTTATGGAGGGACGAGCAGTACTTC.

This clonotype was detected once. The V call is TRBV12-3 or TRBV12-4, the J call TRBJ1-2; a possible D gene is TRBD1 (6 bases). The CDR3 is 13 amino acids. V lost 4 bases, J lost 6 bases, and 12 bases lay in between. The CDR3 here is CASSYTGKDGYTF. The CDR3 coding sequence is TGTGCCAGCAGTTACACAGGGAAGGATGGCTACACCTTC.

The CDR3 region has the DNA TGCAGCGTTGGAGACAGGGGGAGCACAGATACGCAGTATTTT. This codes for CSVGDRGSTDTQYF. The chain couples TRBV29-1 to TRBJ2-3, with 9 bases matching TRBD1. From germline, CDR1 is SQVTM and CDR2 ANQGSEA. V dropped 4 bases and J dropped 0; count of bases not matched to a gene: 2. The CDR3 extends over 14 amino acids.

V gene TRBV7-9 combines with J gene TRBJ2-3; D gene uncertain. The V end lost 8 bases, the J end lost 1 base, and 10 bases lay between the germline ends. Germline values: CDR1 SEHNR, CDR2 FQNEAQ (reference sequence). This CDR3 is built from 13 residues. This chain's CDR3 is CASLTRGTDTQYF. The CDR3 DNA reads as TGTGCCAGCCTCACCCGGGGCACAGATACGCAGTATTTT.

The chain is built from TRBV3-1 and TRBJ1-1; D is ambiguous. The CDR3 contains 17 residues. V shed 3 bases and J shed 8 bases, with 25 bases lying between them. Germline assignment: CDR1 LGHDT and CDR2 YNNKEL (reference sequence). Here the CDR3 DNA reads TGTGCCAGCAGCCAGGCGAATGTAGCGACACCCTTTATCGAAGCTTTCTTT. Its translation is CASSQANVATPFIEAFF.

With regard to this clonotype: No DNA is shown, since the ends of the CDR3 on it are uncertain; the CDR3 is the one TCRdb lists. The gene calls are TRBV12-3 or TRBV12-4 and TRBJ1-2; TRBD1 was called by the table and not checked on the DNA. The CDR3 sequence runs 15 residues, both termini included. CDR3 region: CASSFGPGQVYGYTF.

The chain combines TRBV28 with TRBJ2-1, with no clear D. CDR3 length: 15 residues. Trimming shortened V by 5 bases and J by 8 bases, and 19 bases separated the two germline ends. Germline V gene data show CDR1 as MDHEN and CDR2 as SYDVKM. The CDR3 sequence: CASSIYPRALDEQFF. As DNA, the CDR3 is TGTGCCAGCAGTATATACCCACGGGCTCTCGATGAGCAGTTCTTC.

This sequence joins TRBV24-1 and TRBJ2-7, with a tentative D call TRBD1 (5 bases). This CDR3 comprises 15 residues. Germline CDR1 is KGHDR and CDR2 is SFDVKD. Between the trimmed V and J ends, which lost 1 base and 0 bases, there was a span of 9 bases. As DNA, the CDR3 is TGTGCCACCAGTGATTTAGGACATTCCTCCTACGAGCAGTACTTC. It yields the protein CATSDLGHSSYEQYF.

The rearrangement joins TRBV19 to TRBJ1-1; 7 positions match TRBD1. Germline loops: CDR1 LNHDA, CDR2 SQIVND (reference sequence). The V segment lost 9 bases and the J segment 5 bases; nucleotides outside the gene matches: 12. The CDR3 consists of 14 residues. CDR3 DNA: TGTGCCAGCCAATCCTTACAGGGGCGGACTGAAGCTTTCTTT. It yields the protein CASQSLQGRTEAFF. The whole variable domain, remainder taken from reference TRBV19 and TRBJ1-1, is DGGITQSPKYLFRKEGQNVTLSCEQNLNHDAMYWYRQDPGQGLRLIYYSQIVNDFQKGDIAEGYSVSREKKESFPLTVTSAQKNPTAFYLCASQSLQGRTEAFFGQGTRLTVV.

The gene calls are TRBV27 and TRBJ2-7; no firm D call. The CDR3 consists of 14 residues. Per the germline V gene, CDR1 is MNHEY and CDR2 is SMNVEV (reference sequence). The ends were cut back, 5 bases at V and 3 bases at J, with 14 bases in the middle. This CDR3 reads CASSPLIRSYEQYF. CDR3 bases: TGTGCCAGCAGTCCCCTCATCAGGAGCTACGAGCAGTACTTC.

This sequence joins TRBV19 and TRBJ2-7; 9 bases agree with TRBD1. CDR3 size: 15 residues. After removal of 6 bases from V and 6 bases from J, the junction contained 12 bases not matched to a gene. Germline CDR1 is LNHDA and CDR2 is SQIVND (reference sequence). In DNA, the CDR3 is TGTGCCAGTAGCCCCACCGGGACAGGGTTTCTCGAGCAGTACTTC. Amino acids: CASSPTGTGFLEQYF.